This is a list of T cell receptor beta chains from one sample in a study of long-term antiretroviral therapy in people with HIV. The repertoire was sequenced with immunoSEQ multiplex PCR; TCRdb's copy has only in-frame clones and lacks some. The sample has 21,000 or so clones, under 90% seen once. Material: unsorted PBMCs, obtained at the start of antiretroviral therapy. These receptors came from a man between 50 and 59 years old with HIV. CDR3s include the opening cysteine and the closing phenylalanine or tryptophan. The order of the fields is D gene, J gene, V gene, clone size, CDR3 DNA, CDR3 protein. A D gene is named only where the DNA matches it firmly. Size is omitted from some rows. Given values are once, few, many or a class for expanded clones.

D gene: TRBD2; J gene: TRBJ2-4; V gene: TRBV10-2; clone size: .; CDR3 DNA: TGCGCCAGCAGTGAATCAGCGGGGGTAGCCAAAAACATTCAGTACTTC; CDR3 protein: CASSESAGVAKNIQYF
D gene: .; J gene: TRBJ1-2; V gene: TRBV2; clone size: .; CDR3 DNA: TGTGCCAGCAGTGAAGCGCAGGGTGGTGGCTACACCTTC; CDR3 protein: CASSEAQGGGYTF
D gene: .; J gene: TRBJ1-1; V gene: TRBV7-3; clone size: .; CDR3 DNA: TGTGCCAGCAGCTTCCGAGGAGTCATGAACACTGAAGCTTTCTTT; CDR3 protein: CASSFRGVMNTEAFF
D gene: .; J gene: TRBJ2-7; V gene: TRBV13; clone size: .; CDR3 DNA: TGTGCCAGCAGCTTAGGCCTAAGGCAGTACGAGCAGTACTTC; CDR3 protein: CASSLGLRQYEQYF
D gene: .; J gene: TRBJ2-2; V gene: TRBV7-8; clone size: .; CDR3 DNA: TGTGCCAGCAGCTCGCGGGACGAGGGAAACGGGGAGCTGTTTTTT; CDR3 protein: CASSSRDEGNGELFF
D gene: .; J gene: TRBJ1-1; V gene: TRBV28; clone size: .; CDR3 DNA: TGTGCCAGCAGTTTCCAGTTCATCCAAATGAACACTGAAGCTTTCTTT; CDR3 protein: CASSFQFIQMNTEAFF
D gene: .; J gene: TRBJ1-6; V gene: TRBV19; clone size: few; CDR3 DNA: TGTGCCAGTAGGGACAAGGGCAATTCACCCCTCCACTTT; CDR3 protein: CASRDKGNSPLHF
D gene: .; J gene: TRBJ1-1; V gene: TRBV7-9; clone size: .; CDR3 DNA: TGTGCCAGCAGCTTAGCCTCGGAAAACACTGAAGCTTTCTTT; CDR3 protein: CASSLASENTEAFF
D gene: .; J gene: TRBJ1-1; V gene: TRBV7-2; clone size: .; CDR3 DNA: TGTGCCAGCAGCCACACGGGGGGGTTGAACACTGAAGCTTTCTTT; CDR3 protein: CASSHTGGLNTEAFF
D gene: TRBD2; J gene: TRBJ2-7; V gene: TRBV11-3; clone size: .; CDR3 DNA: TGTGCCAGCAGTTTCCCTCTAGCGGGTCATTACGAGCAGTACTTC; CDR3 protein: CASSFPLAGHYEQYF
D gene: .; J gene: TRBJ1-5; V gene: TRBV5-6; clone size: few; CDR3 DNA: TGTGCCAGCAGCGTACAGTATAGCAATCAGCCCCAGCATTTT; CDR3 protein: CASSVQYSNQPQHF
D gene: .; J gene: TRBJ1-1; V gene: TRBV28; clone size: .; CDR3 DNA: TGTGCCAGCAGTTTATCCCCCGACAGGATGAACACTGAAGCTTTCTTT; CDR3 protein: CASSLSPDRMNTEAFF
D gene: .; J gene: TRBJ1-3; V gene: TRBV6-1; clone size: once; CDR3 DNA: TGTGCCAGCCGTAACTGGGGCGTGGGGGGAAACACCATATATTTT; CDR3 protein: CASRNWGVGGNTIYF
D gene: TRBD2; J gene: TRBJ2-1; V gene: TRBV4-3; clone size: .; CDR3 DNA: TGCGCCAGCAGCCCGGGACTAGCGGGGGGTGGGAATGAGCAGTTCTTC; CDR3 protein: CASSPGLAGGGNEQFF
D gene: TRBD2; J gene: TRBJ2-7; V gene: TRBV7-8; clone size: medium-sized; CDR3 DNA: TGTGCCAGCAGCTTAGGGCAAGGACTAGCTAGCGAGCAGTACTTC; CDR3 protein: CASSLGQGLASEQYF
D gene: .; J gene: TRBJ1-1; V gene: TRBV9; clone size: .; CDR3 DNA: TGTGCCAGCAGCGCAGACTCAGGGGTCCAAATGAACACTGAAGCTTTCTTT; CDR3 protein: CASSADSGVQMNTEAFF
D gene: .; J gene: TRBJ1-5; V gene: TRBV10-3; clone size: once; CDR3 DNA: TGTGCCATCAGTCCCGGACTCTCGGTGGGGCAGCCCCAGCATTTT; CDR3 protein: CAISPGLSVGQPQHF
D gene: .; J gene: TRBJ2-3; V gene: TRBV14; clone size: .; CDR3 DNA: TGTGCCAGCAGCCCCACAGATACGCAGTATTTT; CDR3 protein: CASSPTDTQYF
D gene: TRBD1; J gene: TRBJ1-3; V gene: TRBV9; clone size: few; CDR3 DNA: TGTGCCAGCAGCGTGATGGGACAGGGAGCTGGAAACACCATATATTTT; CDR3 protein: CASSVMGQGAGNTIYF
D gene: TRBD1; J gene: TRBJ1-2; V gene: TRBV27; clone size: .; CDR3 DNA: TGTGCCAGCAGGCACCCTTATCGGACAGGGGATGGCTACACCTTC; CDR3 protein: CASRHPYRTGDGYTF
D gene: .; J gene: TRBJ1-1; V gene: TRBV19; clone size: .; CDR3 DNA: TGTGCCAGTAGTCCAAACAGGGAAAGGTTGACTGAAGCTTTCTTT; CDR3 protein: CASSPNRERLTEAFF
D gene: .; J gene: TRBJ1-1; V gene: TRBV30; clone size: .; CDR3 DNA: TGTGCCTGGAACCAGGATGGAGTAGCTTTCTTT; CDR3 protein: CAWNQDGVAFF
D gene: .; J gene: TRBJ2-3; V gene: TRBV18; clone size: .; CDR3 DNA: TGTGCCAGCTCACCACAGACAGGACTGCTCACAGATACGCAGTATTTT; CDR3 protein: CASSPQTGLLTDTQYF
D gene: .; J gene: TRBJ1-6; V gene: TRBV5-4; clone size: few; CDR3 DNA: TGTGCCAGCACGTCGGGCCATCAGGGTTCACCCCTCCACTTT; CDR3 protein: CASTSGHQGSPLHF
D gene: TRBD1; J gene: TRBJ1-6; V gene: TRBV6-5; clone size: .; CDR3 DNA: TGTGCCAGCAGCCGGACAGGTCTTAATTCACCCCTCCACTTT; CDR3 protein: CASSRTGLNSPLHF
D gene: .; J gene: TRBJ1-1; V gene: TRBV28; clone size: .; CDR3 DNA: TGTGCCAGCAGTTTACCCTTTACAGTGAACACTGAAGCTTTCTTT; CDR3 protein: CASSLPFTVNTEAFF
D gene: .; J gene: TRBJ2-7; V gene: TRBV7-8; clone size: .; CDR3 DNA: TGTGCCAGCAGCTTAGTCGGGGGAAGGACTGTTTCCTACGAGCAGTACTTC; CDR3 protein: CASSLVGGRTVSYEQYF
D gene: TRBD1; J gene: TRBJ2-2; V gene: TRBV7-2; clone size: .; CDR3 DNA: TGTGCCAGCAGCTTCCGGGACAGCGGCACCGGGGAGCTGTTTTTT; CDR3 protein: CASSFRDSGTGELFF
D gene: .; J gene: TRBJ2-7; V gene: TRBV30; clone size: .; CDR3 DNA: TGTGCCGCCCGGCGGGTCTCCTACGAGCAGTACTTC; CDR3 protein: CAARRVSYEQYF
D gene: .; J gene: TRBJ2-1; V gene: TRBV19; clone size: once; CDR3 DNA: TGTGCCAGTAGCCCACTACCTCGGGCCAGCTCCTACAATGAGCAGTTCTTC; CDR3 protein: CASSPLPRASSYNEQFF
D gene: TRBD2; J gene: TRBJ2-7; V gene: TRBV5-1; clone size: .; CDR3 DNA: TGCGCCAGCAGCTTAGGATCCTTAGCGGGAGGAAACGAGCAGTACTTC; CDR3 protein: CASSLGSLAGGNEQYF
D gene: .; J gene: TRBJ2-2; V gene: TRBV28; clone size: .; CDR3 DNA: TGTGCCAGCACGTCTACTCCGGGGCCGGGGCACGGGGAGCTGTTTTTT; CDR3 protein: CASTSTPGPGHGELFF
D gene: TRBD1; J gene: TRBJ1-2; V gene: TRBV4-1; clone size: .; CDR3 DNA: TGCGCCAGCAGCTCCCACAGGGGGCAGAACTATGGCTACACCTTC; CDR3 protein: CASSSHRGQNYGYTF
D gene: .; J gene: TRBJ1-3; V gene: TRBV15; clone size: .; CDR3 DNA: TGTGCCACCAGCAGAGAGGCGGCTGGAAACACCATATATTTT; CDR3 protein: CATSREAAGNTIYF
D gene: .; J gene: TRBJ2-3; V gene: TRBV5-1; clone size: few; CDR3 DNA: TGCGCCAGCAGCTTTGTACTGAGCACAGATACGCAGTATTTT; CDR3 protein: CASSFVLSTDTQYF
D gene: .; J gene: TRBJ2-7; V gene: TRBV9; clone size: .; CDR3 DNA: TGTGCCAGCAGCGTAGGGCAGCAGGGCTACGAGCAGTACTTC; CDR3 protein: CASSVGQQGYEQYF
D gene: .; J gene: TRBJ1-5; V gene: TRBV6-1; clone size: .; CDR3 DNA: TGTGCCAGCAGGCAAATCTCCCCTCAGCCCCAGCATTTT; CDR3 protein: CASRQISPQPQHF